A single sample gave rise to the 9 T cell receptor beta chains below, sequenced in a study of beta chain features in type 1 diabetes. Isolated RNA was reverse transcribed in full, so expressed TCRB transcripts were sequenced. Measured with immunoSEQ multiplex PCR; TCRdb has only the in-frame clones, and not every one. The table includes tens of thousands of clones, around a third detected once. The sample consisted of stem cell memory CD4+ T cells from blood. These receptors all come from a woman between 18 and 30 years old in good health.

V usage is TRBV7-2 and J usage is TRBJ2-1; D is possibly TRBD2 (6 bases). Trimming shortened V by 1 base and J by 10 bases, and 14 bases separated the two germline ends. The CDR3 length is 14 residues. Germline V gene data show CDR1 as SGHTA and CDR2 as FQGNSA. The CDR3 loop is CASSLDGRAGEQFF. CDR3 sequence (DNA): TGTGCCAGCAGCTTAGACGGGCGGGCGGGGGAGCAGTTCTTC.

DNA for the CDR3: TGTGCCAGCAGCTTGGCCGGTCGAGACACAGATACGCAGTATTTT. Translated, it gives CASSLAGRDTDTQYF. The V gene is TRBV5-6, the J gene TRBJ2-3, with D hard to call. The germline V and J ends were trimmed by 0 bases and 2 bases, with 10 bases remaining between them. This CDR3 region has 15 residues. From germline, CDR1 is SGHDT and CDR2 YYEEEE.

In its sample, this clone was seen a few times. In nucleotides, the CDR3 is TGCGCCAGCAGCCACCGACAGGGGTCGAGGGGCTACACCTTC. Amino acids: CASSHRQGSRGYTF. The V call is TRBV5-1, the J call TRBJ1-2; 8 nucleotides line up with TRBD1. Germline CDR1 reads SGHRS; CDR2 reads YFSETQ. The CDR3 loop spans 14 amino acids. The junction had 10 bases not matched to a gene; V was cut back by 4 bases and J by 8 bases.

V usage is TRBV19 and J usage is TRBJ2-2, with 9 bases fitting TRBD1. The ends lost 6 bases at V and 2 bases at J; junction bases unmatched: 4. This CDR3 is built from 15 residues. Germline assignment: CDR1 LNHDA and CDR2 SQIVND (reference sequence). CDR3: CASRQGAGNTGELFF. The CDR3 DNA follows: TGTGCCAGTAGACAGGGGGCGGGCAACACCGGGGAGCTGTTTTTT.

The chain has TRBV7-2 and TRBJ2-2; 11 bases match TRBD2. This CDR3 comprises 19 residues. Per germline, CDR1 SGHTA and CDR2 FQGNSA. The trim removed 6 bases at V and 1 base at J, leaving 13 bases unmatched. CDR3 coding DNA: TGTGCCAGCAGGTTTCTAGCGGGGGGTCCACCCTTGAACACCGGGGAGCTGTTTTTT. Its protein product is CASRFLAGGPPLNTGELFF.

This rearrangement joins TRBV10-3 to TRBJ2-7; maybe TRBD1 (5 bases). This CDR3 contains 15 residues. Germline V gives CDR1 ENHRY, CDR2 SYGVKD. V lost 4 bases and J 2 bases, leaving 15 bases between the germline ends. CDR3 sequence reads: CAISVRTTQTYEQYF. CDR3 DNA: TGTGCCATCAGTGTCAGGACAACCCAAACCTACGAGCAGTACTTC.

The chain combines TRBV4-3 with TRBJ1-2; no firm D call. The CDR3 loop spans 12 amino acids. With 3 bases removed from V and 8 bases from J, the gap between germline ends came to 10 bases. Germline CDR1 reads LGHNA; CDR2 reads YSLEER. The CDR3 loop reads CASSQDYGGYTF. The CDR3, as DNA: TGCGCCAGCAGCCAGGACTATGGGGGCTACACCTTC.

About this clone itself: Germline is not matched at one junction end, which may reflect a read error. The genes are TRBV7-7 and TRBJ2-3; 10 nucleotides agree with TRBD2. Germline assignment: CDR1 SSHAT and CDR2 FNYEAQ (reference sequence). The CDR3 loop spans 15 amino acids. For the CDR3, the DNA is TGTGCTAGCAGCTTGAGCGGGGGGGCAGGAGATACGCAGTATTTT. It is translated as CASSLSGGAGDTQYF. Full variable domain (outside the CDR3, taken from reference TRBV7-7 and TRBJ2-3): GAGVSQSPRYKVTKRGQDVTLRCDPISSHATLYWYQQALGQGPEFLTYFNYEAQPDKSGLPSDRFSAERPEGSISTLTIQRTEQRDSAMYRCASSLSGGAGDTQYFGPGTRLTVL.

CDR3 sequence reads: CASSSPRTSLYEQYF. CDR3 DNA: TGTGCCAGTAGTTCTCCCCGTACTAGCCTCTACGAGCAGTACTTC. The rearrangement uses TRBV19 and TRBJ2-7; D possibly corresponds to TRBD2 (6 bases). The germline CDR1 and CDR2 sequences are LNHDA and SQIVND (reference sequence). The CDR3 runs to 15 residues. V was cut by 5 bases and J by 3 bases, with 17 bases left in between.